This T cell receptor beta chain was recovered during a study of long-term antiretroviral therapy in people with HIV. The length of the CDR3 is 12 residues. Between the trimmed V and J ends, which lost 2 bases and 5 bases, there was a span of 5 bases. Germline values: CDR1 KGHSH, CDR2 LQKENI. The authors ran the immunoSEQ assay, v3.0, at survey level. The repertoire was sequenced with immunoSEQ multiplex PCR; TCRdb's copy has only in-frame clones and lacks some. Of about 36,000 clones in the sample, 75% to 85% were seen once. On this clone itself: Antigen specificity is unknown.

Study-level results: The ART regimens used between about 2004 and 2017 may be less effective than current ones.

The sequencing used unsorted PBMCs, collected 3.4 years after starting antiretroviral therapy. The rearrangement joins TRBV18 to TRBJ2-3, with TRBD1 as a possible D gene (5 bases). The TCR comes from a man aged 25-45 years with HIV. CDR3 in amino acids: CASSPTGDTQYF. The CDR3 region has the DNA TGTGCCAGCTCACCAACAGGAGATACGCAGTATTTT.